This TCR beta chain was obtained from a study of CD8 T cells in Susac syndrome. Reverse transcription of about 0.5 to 1 ug RNA was carried out with random hexamers. TCRdb redid the calling of the immunoSEQ multiplex PCR reads with MiXCR, one entry per CDR3 protein. The top ten clones hold roughly 0.14% of a sample with about 120,000 distinct CDR3 sequences, around nine tenths of them seen once. Controls were healthy donors chosen to match patients in age and sex. Germline CDR1 is LGHNA and CDR2 is YSLEER. The CDR3 contains 17 residues. V lost 0 bases and J lost 0, with 14 bases in between. The sequence derives from a human donor in good health. The V gene is TRBV4-3, the J gene TRBJ1-1; possible D gene TRBD1, 5 bases. Sample: CD4+ T cells from PBMCs. CDR3 residues: CASSQDAGGGLNTEAFF. CDR3 in DNA: TGCGCCAGCAGCCAAGATGCCGGGGGTGGCTTGAACACTGAAGCTTTCTTT.